This T cell receptor beta chain stems from a study of CDR3 diversity in severe acne. TCRdb reprocessed the PCR reads with MiXCR, giving one entry per CDR3 protein. The sample includes roughly 81,000 distinct CDR3 sequences, 45% to 50% of them seen just once. In its sample, this clonotype was seen many times. J lost 10 bases, V lost 5 bases, and 14 bases had no gene match. The CDR3 spans 16 residues. CDR1 is SGHAT, CDR2 FQNNGV, per germline. The clonotype was recovered from a male donor in good health, serving as a control. V and J are TRBV11-2 and TRBJ2-1; 10 nucleotides match TRBD2. The sequenced sample was blood. The CDR3, as DNA: TGTGCCAGCAGCGGCGCCGGGACTAGCGCTCTCTCGGAGCAGTTCTTC. Protein sequence: CASSGAGTSALSEQFF.